One and the same sample provided the 29 T cell receptor beta chains below, sequenced in a study of regulatory T cells in long-lasting Graves disease. Combining iRepertoire HTBI primers with Arm-PCR of CDR3 regions, the authors built TCR beta libraries. TCRdb re-called the multiplex PCR reads with MiXCR, one entry per CDR3 protein. The repertoire consists of hundreds of thousands of distinct CDR3 sequences, with around 15% occurring once and the leading ten covering 15% to 20%. Time point described: newly diagnosed GD, antithyroid drugs for less than 3 months. RNA extracted from PBMCs served as the sequencing template. The data were also submitted as part of a second study, on T cells in Graves' hyperthyroidism and ophthalmopathy.

The sequences come from peripheral blood mononuclear cells (PBMCs), collected at new diagnosis, from a patient treated with antithyroid drugs. The origin of the receptors is a woman aged 25 to 39 with Graves disease.

This clonotype was counted many times. CDR3 coding DNA: TGTGCCACCAGTGATTTTGCAGGGTTCCCAGATACGCAGTATTTT. This encodes CATSDFAGFPDTQYF. This chain connects TRBV24-1 to TRBJ2-3; D perhaps matches TRBD1 (5 bases). V lost 1 base and J lost 4, with 11 bases in between. Germline CDR1 reads KGHDR; CDR2 reads SFDVKD. This CDR3 spans 15 amino acids.

This clonotype was seen at least ten times. The chain joins TRBV30 to TRBJ1-2; D gene ambiguous. With 2 bases removed from V and 2 bases from J, the gap between germline ends came to 9 bases. Germline lookup yields CDR1 GTSNPN and CDR2 SVGIG (reference sequence). The CDR3 spans 13 residues. CDR3 protein: CAWSPSLNYGYTF. The CDR3 DNA is TGTGCCTGGAGTCCAAGTCTGAACTATGGCTACACCTTC.

This clonotype was counted at least ten times. The chain couples TRBV20-1 to TRBJ2-5; weak D call: TRBD2 (5 bases). Deletions cut 8 bases from V and 0 bases from J, with 13 bases between. CDR1 is DFQATT and CDR2 is SNEGSKA in the germline V gene (reference sequence). The CDR3 has 13 residues. CDR3: CSLPRLHQETQYF. The CDR3 bases are TGCAGTCTCCCTCGACTACACCAAGAGACCCAGTACTTC.

This clonotype was observed a handful of times. CDR3 sequence reads: CASSFNRHPPLHF. The CDR3 coding sequence is TGTGCCAGCAGTTTTAACAGGCATCCACCCCTCCACTTT. The rearrangement uses TRBV28 and TRBJ1-6; perhaps TRBD1 as D (5 bases). This CDR3 comprises 13 residues. V lost 3 bases, J lost 11 bases, and 11 bases lay in between. In germline, CDR1 is MDHEN, CDR2 SYDVKM.

A word on this clonotype: Relative to the germline gene, one junction end is altered; a read error may explain this. This chain links TRBV5-1 with TRBJ2-3; a weak D match, TRBD1 (6 bases). Germline assignment: CDR1 SGHRS and CDR2 YFSETQ. The length of the CDR3 is 15 residues. The CDR3 is CVSSLGGSGTDTQYF. CDR3 DNA sequence: TGCGTCAGCAGCTTAGGGGGATCCGGCACAGATACGCAGTATTTT.

The rearrangement uses TRBV4-1 and TRBJ1-6; D perhaps matches TRBD1 (5 bases). This CDR3 region has 15 residues. V was pared by 1 base and J by 5 bases, with 9 bases between. The germline gives CDR1 MGHRA, CDR2 YSYEKL. The CDR3 here is CASSQGQLNNSPLHF. DNA for the CDR3: TGCGCCAGCAGCCAAGGACAGCTTAATAATTCACCCCTCCACTTT.

Points on this clonotype: This could be a read error, since a much larger clone is one nucleotide away. The chain combines TRBV6-2 or TRBV6-3 with TRBJ1-1; D is undetermined. The CDR3 is 13 residues long. Germline-derived CDR1 and CDR2 are MNHEY and SVGEGT. The CDR3 sequence is CASRFALNTEGFF. DNA for the CDR3: TGTGCCAGCAGATTCGCCTTGAACACTGAAGGTTTCTTT.

This clonotype has ten or more counts. The J gene is TRBJ2-3, the V gene TRBV12-3 or TRBV12-4; no firm D call. The CDR3 sequence is 13 residues long. Deletions cut 5 bases from V and 2 bases from J, with 8 bases between. CDR3 amino acids: CASSPGYTDTQYF. The CDR3 nucleotides are TGTGCCAGCAGTCCGGGCTACACAGATACGCAGTATTTT.

This clonotype was seen at least ten times. The chain uses TRBV3-1 and TRBJ1-2, with unresolved D. The CDR3 is made up of 13 amino acids. The ends were cut back, 0 bases at V and 11 bases at J, with 13 bases in the middle. Germline V gene data show CDR1 as LGHDT and CDR2 as YNNKEL (reference sequence). Here the CDR3 reads CASSQDPMVGYTF. The CDR3 DNA follows: TGTGCCAGCAGCCAAGATCCAATGGTGGGATACACCTTC.

This clonotype was seen many times. V is TRBV19 and J is TRBJ1-3; D is uncertain. The CDR3 sequence is 15 residues long. From germline, CDR1 is LNHDA and CDR2 SQIVND (reference sequence). The V gene lost 3 bases and the J gene lost 0 bases, with 9 bases spanning the gap. The CDR3 region is CASSIPDVSGNTIYF. The CDR3 DNA reads TGTGCCAGTAGTATCCCGGACGTCTCTGGAAACACCATATATTTT.

This clonotype has ten or more counts. Germline and junction disagree at one end, which may indicate a read error. The chain carries TRBV3-1 and TRBJ1-1; D is unclear. This CDR3 comprises 11 residues. The germline V gene encodes CDR1 LGHDT and CDR2 YNNKEL (reference sequence). The CDR3 coding sequence is TGTGCCAGCAGCCAAAACAGTGAAGCTTTCTTT. As protein: CASSQNSEAFF.

This clonotype occurred a few times. The CDR3 spells CASSYDRQGPDTQYF. CDR3 DNA: TGTGCCAGCAGTTACGACCGACAGGGTCCAGATACGCAGTATTTT. The chain couples TRBV6-2 or TRBV6-3 to TRBJ2-3, with 7 bases lining up with TRBD1. Germline V gives CDR1 MNHEY, CDR2 SVGEGT. The CDR3 is 15 residues long. The V gene end was trimmed by 2 bases and the J gene end by 4 bases; junction bases not matched to a gene: 6.

This clonotype was seen only a few times. The gene calls are TRBV19 and TRBJ2-4, with unresolved D. Trimming took 4 bases from V and 4 from J, leaving 17 bases between them. The CDR3 runs 16 residues. The germline gives CDR1 LNHDA, CDR2 SQIVND (reference sequence). The CDR3 loop reads CASSTYSHTFKNIQYF. The CDR3 region has the DNA TGTGCCAGTAGTACCTACTCCCACACCTTTAAAAACATTCAGTACTTC.

This clonotype came up a few times. V gene TRBV27 combines with J gene TRBJ2-7; D gene unclear. The CDR3 is 13 amino acids. Between the trimmed V and J ends, which lost 6 bases and 0 bases, there was a span of 9 bases. CDR1 MNHEY and CDR2 SMNVEV come from the germline V gene (reference sequence). The CDR3, as DNA: TGTGCCAGCAGCGCCTGGGACTCCTACGAGCAGTACTTC. Residues: CASSAWDSYEQYF.

Here the CDR3 DNA reads TGTGCCACCAGTGAGGGGGGGTATAACTATGGCTACACCTTC. Residues: CATSEGGYNYGYTF. The gene calls are TRBV24-1 and TRBJ1-2; perhaps TRBD1 as D (5 bases). Trimming removed 4 bases at V and 1 base at J, with 9 bases between. The germline CDR1 and CDR2 sequences are KGHDR and SFDVKD. The CDR3 length is 14 residues.

The chain is built from TRBV19 and TRBJ1-5; 7 bases fit TRBD1. CDR1 and CDR2 (germline): LNHDA, SQIVND (reference sequence). The CDR3 is 16 amino acids. V was pared by 3 bases and J by 4 bases, with 9 bases of the junction left unmatched. Written as DNA, the CDR3 is TGTGCCAGTAGTATGACCGGGACAGCCGTAAATCAGCCCCAGCATTTT. Amino acid sequence: CASSMTGTAVNQPQHF.

This clonotype is a singleton in its sample. The genes are TRBV18 and TRBJ1-1; 7 bases agree with TRBD1. Germline V gives CDR1 KGHSH, CDR2 LQKENI. The CDR3 totals 13 residues. V lost 5 bases, J lost 7 bases, and 7 bases stayed unmatched. This CDR3 is CASSNSRDSEAFF. The CDR3 DNA is TGTGCCAGCTCAAACTCCCGGGACAGTGAAGCTTTCTTT.

The chain employs TRBV28 and TRBJ1-3; weak D call: TRBD1 (6 bases). V gave up 6 bases and J gave up 0 bases, with 21 bases separating them. Germline values: CDR1 MDHEN, CDR2 SYDVKM. The CDR3 contains 18 residues. The CDR3 nucleotides read TGTGCCAGCAGATCGAAGAGAGGGACATCTCGCTCTGGAAACACCATATATTTT. Translation: CASRSKRGTSRSGNTIYF.

The chain couples TRBV4-1 to TRBJ2-3, with D possibly being TRBD1 (6 bases). From germline, CDR1 is MGHRA and CDR2 YSYEKL. V lost 4 bases, J lost 0 bases, and 26 bases lay in between. The CDR3 loop spans 20 amino acids. This CDR3 reads CASSLRRWTVQISSTDTQYF. The CDR3 coding sequence is TGCGCCAGCAGCCTGCGAAGGTGGACAGTTCAAATATCTAGCACAGATACGCAGTATTTT.

This clonotype came up many times. The V call is TRBV28, the J call TRBJ2-1; TRBD2 matches at 13 bases. Trimming took 9 bases from V and 8 from J; bases not matched to a gene: 4. CDR1 and CDR2 from the germline V gene are MDHEN and SYDVKM. This CDR3 contains 13 residues. CDR3 sequence reads: CASRTSGRDEQFF. The DNA of the CDR3 is TGTGCCAGTCGGACTAGCGGGAGAGATGAGCAGTTCTTC.

This clonotype was seen only a few times. The V gene is TRBV28, the J gene TRBJ2-3, with TRBD2 matching 9 bases. Germline CDR1 MDHEN, CDR2 SYDVKM. V shed 2 bases, J shed 2 bases, and the junction held 11 bases outside the gene matches. CDR3 length equals 18 residues. The CDR3 spells CASSLTAGGILATDTQYF. As DNA, the CDR3 is TGTGCCAGCAGTTTAACAGCGGGAGGTATACTAGCCACAGATACGCAGTATTTT. The full variable domain, rest sourced from reference TRBV28 and TRBJ2-3, is DVKVTQSSRYLVKRTGEKVFLECVQDMDHENMFWYRQDPGLGLRLIYFSYDVKMKEKGDIPEGYSVSREKKERFSLILESASTNQTSMYLCASSLTAGGILATDTQYFGPGTRLTVL.

This clonotype was seen at least ten times. This chain uses TRBV28 with TRBJ1-1; no definite D call. This CDR3 is built from 13 residues. Germline CDR1 MDHEN, CDR2 SYDVKM. The germline V and J ends were trimmed by 5 bases and 3 bases, with 10 bases remaining between them. The CDR3: CASSPMQDTEAFF. CDR3 coding DNA: TGTGCCAGCAGTCCGATGCAAGACACTGAAGCTTTCTTT.

The chain employs TRBV29-1 and TRBJ2-2, with no clear D. The CDR3 has 11 amino acids. V gave up 2 bases and J gave up 4 bases, with 2 bases separating them. The germline gives CDR1 SQVTM, CDR2 ANQGSEA. The CDR3 sequence: CSVESTGELFF. CDR3 bases: TGCAGCGTTGAAAGCACCGGGGAGCTGTTTTTT.

This clonotype has at least ten counts. The genes are TRBV2 and TRBJ2-2; 10 bases align to TRBD1. The J segment lost 5 bases and the V segment lost 6 bases, leaving 6 bases of the junction unmatched. Germline V gene data show CDR1 as SNHLY and CDR2 as FYNNEI. The CDR3 length is 15 residues. The DNA for the CDR3 is TGTGCCAGCAGGGACAGGGGGATTATAACCGGGGAGCTGTTTTTT. Encoded protein: CASRDRGIITGELFF. The full variable domain, its missing parts supplied by reference TRBV2 and TRBJ2-2, is EPEVTQTPSHQVTQMGQEVILRCVPISNHLYFYWYRQILGQKVEFLVSFYNNEISEKSEIFDDQFSVERPDGSNFTLKIRSTKLEDSAMYFCASRDRGIITGELFFGEGSRLTVL.

Many counts were recorded for this clonotype. V gene TRBV11-2 combines with J gene TRBJ1-1; D gene ambiguous. Trimming took 5 bases from V and 5 from J, leaving 15 bases between them. This CDR3 is built from 14 residues. From germline, CDR1 is SGHAT and CDR2 FQNNGV. CDR3 protein: CASSLLAGQTEAFF. In nucleotides, the CDR3 is TGTGCCAGCAGCCTGCTGGCGGGCCAGACTGAAGCTTTCTTT.

This clonotype has a count of ten or more. V and J are TRBV29-1 and TRBJ1-1, with D possibly being TRBD1 (6 bases). The V end was cut by 4 bases, the J end by 3 bases, with 15 bases between. The CDR3 is 14 residues long. Per the germline V gene, CDR1 is SQVTM and CDR2 is ANQGSEA. The CDR3 DNA reads as TGCAGCGTTGTCGGGGGGCGCACGGACACTGAAGCTTTCTTT. Residues: CSVVGGRTDTEAFF. Filled out from reference TRBV29-1 and TRBJ1-1, the complete variable domain reads SAVISQKPSRDICQRGTSLTIQCQVDSQVTMMFWYRQQPGQSLTLIATANQGSEATYESGFVIDKFPISRPNLTFSTLTVSNMSPEDSSIYLCSVVGGRTDTEAFFGQGTRLTVV.

Of note for this clonotype: A far larger clone is a single base away, which makes a read error likely. The genes are TRBV7-9 and TRBJ1-5; D is unclear. This CDR3 region has 13 residues. Germline V gene sequence: CDR1 SEHNR, CDR2 FQNEAQ (reference sequence). The CDR3 sequence is CASSQDSNQPRHF. The CDR3 nucleotides are TGTGCCAGCAGCCAGGATAGCAATCAGCCCCGGCATTTT.

The chain's CDR3 is CASSELPPSTQYF. CDR3 in DNA: TGTGCCAGCAGTGAGCTACCACCCTCGACCCAGTACTTC. The genes are TRBV2 and TRBJ2-5; D unresolved. The germline V gene encodes CDR1 SNHLY and CDR2 FYNNEI. CDR3 length: 13 amino acids. V gave up 3 bases and J gave up 7 bases, with 12 bases separating them.

Ten or more counts support this clonotype. The V call is TRBV10-1, the J call TRBJ1-4; no clear D gene. The germline V gene encodes CDR1 WNHNN and CDR2 SYGVQD (reference sequence). Trimming stripped 0 bases from V and 5 bases from J, with 10 bases between. The CDR3 has 15 residues. Here the CDR3 reads CASSESPGMNEKLFF. The CDR3 coding sequence is TGCGCCAGCAGTGAGTCGCCCGGCATGAATGAAAAACTGTTTTTT.